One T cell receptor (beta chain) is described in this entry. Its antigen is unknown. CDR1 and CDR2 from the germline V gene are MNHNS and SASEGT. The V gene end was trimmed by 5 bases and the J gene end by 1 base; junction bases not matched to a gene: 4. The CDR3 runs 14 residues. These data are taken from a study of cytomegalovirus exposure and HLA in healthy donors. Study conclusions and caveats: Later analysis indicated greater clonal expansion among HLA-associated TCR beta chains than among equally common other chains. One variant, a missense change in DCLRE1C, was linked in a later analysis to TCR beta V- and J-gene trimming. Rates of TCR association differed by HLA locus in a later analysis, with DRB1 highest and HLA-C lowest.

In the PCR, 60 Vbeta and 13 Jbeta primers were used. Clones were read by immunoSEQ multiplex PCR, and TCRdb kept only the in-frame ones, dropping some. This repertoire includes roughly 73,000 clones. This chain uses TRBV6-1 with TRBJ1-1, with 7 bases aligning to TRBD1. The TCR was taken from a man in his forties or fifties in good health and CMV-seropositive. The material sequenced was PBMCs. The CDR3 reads CASSPGGKNTEAFF. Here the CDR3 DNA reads TGTGCCAGCAGTCCAGGGGGGAAGAACACTGAAGCTTTCTTT.